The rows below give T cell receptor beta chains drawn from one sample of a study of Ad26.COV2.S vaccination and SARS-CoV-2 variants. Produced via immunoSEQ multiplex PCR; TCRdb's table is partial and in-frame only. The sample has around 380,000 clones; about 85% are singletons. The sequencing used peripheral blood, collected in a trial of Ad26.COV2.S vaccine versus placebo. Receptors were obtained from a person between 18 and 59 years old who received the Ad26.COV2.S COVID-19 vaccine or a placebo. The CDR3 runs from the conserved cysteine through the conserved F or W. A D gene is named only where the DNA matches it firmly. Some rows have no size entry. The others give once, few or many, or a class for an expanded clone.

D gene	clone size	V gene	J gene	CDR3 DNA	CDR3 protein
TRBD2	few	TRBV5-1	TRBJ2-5	TGCGCCAGCAGTTTAAGCGGGGGGAACCAAGAGACCCAGTACTTC	CASSLSGGNQETQYF
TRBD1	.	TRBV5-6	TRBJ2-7	TGTGCCAGCAGCTTGGGGACAGGCTTCTGGGAGCAGTACTTC	CASSLGTGFWEQYF
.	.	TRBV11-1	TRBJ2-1	TGTGCCAGCAGCTTATATCGGTGGGGCTCCTACAATGAGCAGTTCTTC	CASSLYRWGSYNEQFF
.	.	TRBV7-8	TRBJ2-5	TGTGCCAGCAGCTTAGGGCTACTAGGGGAGACCCAGTACTTC	CASSLGLLGETQYF
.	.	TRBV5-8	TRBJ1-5	TGTGCCAGCAGCTTGGGGGTCCGGGGAAATCAGCCCCAGCATTTT	CASSLGVRGNQPQHF
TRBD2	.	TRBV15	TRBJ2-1	TGTGCCACCAGCAGAGGGACTAGCGGGGGGGCCTTAAATGAGCAGTTCTTC	CATSRGTSGGALNEQFF
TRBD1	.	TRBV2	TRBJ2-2	TGTGCCAGCAAGGGACAGGGTAATTCCGGGGAGCTGTTTTTT	CASKGQGNSGELFF
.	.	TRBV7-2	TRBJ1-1	TGTGCCAGCAGCTTATTCAGGGGTTCGAACACTGAAGCTTTCTTT	CASSLFRGSNTEAFF
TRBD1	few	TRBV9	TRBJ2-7	TGTGCCAGCAGCACACCGGGACAGGGGGTATACTTC	CASSTPGQGVYF
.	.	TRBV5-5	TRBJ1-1	TGTGCCAGCAGCATCGGGGGGAACACTGAAGCTTTCTTT	CASSIGGNTEAFF
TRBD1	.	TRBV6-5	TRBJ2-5	TGTGCCAGCAGGTACAGGGGGAGGGAGACCCAGTACTTC	CASRYRGRETQYF
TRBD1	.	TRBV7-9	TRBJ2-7	TGTGCCAGCAGCGAAGGACAGGAGTACTACGAGCAGTACTTC	CASSEGQEYYEQYF